Listed below are T cell receptor beta chains from one sample, sequenced in a study of T cells in Graves' hyperthyroidism and ophthalmopathy. Using its own MiXCR run on the multiplex PCR reads, TCRdb lists one record per CDR3 protein. The sample yields about 520,000 distinct CDR3 sequences, approximately 25% seen once. Input material: blood. The receptors were gathered from a woman in her 30s with Graves' ophthalmopathy. The conserved cysteine and the conserved F or W are not part of the CDR3 here.

v_call,cdr3_aa
TRBV12-3/TRBV12-4,ASSLEGFRNQPQH
TRBV6-5,ASRPQGERMNTEAF
TRBV12-3/TRBV12-4,ASRDLQNTEAF
TRBV6-2/TRBV6-3,ASSYQEETVGGNTEAF
TRBV12-3/TRBV12-4,ASSVRALLEAF
TRBV10-3,AISESSGSGRNTEAF
TRBV5-5,ASSLRAGYMNTEAF
TRBV15,ATSRGPSYEQY
TRBV10-3,AISESPGSTYEQY
TRBV15,ATSRYNQPQH